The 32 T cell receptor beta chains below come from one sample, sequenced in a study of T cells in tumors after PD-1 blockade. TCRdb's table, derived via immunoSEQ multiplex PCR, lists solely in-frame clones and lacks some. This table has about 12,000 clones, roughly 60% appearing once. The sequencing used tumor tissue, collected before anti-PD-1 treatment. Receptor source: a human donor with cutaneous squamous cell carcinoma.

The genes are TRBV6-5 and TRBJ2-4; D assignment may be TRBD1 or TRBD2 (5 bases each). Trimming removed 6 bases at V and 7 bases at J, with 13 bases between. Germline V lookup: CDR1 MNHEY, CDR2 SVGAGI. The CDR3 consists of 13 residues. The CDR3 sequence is CASSGTGTNIQYF. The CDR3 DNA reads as TGTGCCAGCAGCGGAACCGGGACGAACATTCAGTACTTC.

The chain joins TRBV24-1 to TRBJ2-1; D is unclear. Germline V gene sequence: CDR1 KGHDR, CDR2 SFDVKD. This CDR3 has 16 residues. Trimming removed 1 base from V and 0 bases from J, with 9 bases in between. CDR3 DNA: TGTGCCACCAGTGATTTTGTAGCCAGCTCCTACAATGAGCAGTTCTTC. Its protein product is CATSDFVASSYNEQFF.

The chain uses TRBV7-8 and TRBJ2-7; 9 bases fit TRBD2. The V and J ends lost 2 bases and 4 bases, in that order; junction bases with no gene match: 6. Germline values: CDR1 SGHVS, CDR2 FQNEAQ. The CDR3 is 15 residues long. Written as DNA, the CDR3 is TGTGCCAGCAGCTTACTGGCGGGAGGGATATACGAGCAGTACTTC. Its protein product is CASSLLAGGIYEQYF.

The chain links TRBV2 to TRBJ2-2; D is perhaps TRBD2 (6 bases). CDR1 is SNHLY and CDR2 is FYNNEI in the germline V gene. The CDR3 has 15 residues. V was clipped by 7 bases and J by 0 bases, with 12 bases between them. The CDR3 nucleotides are TGTGCCAGCACCCGGGACTTCTCGAACACCGGGGAGCTGTTTTTT. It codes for CASTRDFSNTGELFF.

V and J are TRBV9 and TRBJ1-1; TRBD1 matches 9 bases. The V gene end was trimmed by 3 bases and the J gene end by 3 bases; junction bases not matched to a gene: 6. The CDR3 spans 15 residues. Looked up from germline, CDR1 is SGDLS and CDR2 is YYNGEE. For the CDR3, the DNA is TGTGCCAGCAGCGGCCAACAGGGGGCGGACACTGAAGCTTTCTTT. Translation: CASSGQQGADTEAFF.

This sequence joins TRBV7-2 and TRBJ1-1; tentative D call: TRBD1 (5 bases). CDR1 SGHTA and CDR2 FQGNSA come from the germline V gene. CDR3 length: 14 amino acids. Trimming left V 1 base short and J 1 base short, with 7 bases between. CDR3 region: CASSLDGGNTEAFF. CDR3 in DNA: TGTGCCAGCAGCTTAGATGGGGGGAACACTGAAGCTTTCTTT.

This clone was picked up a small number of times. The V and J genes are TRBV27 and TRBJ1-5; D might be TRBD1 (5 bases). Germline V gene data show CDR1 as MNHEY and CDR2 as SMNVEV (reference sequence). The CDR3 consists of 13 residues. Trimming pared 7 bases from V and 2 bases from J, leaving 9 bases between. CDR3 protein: CASTGNGNQPQHF. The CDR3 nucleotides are TGTGCCAGCACAGGGAACGGCAATCAGCCCCAGCATTTT.

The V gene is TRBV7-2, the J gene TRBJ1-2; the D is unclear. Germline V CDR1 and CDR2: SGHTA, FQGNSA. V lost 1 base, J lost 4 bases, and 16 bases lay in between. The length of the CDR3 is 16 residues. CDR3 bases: TGTGCCAGCAGCTTAGAGATCTCGGCCTCCGGCTATGGCTACACCTTC. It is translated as CASSLEISASGYGYTF. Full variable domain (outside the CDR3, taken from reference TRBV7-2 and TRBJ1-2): GAGVSQSPSNKVTEKGKDVELRCDPISGHTALYWYRQSLGQGLEFLIYFQGNSAPDKSGLPSDRFSAERTGGSVSTLTIQRTQQEDSAVYLCASSLEISASGYGYTFGSGTRLTVV.

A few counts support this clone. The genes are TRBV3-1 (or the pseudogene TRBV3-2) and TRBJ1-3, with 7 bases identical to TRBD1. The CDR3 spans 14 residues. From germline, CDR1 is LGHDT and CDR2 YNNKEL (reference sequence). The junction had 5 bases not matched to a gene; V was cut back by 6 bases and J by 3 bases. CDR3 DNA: TGTGCCAGCAGGCCACAGGGGTATGGAAACACCATATATTTT. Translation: CASRPQGYGNTIYF.

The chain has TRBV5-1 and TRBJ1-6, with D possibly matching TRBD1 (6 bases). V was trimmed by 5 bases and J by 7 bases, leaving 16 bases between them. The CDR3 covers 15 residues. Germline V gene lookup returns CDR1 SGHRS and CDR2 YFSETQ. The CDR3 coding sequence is TGCGCCAGCAGACTAGATGACAGGAACAATTCACCCCTCCACTTT. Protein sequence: CASRLDDRNNSPLHF.

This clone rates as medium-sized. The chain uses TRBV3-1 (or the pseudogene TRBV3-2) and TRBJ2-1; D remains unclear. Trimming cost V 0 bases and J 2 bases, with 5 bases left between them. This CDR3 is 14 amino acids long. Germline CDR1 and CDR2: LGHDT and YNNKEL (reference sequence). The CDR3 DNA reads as TGTGCCAGCAGCCAAGACTCAGCCTACAATGAGCAGTTCTTC. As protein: CASSQDSAYNEQFF.

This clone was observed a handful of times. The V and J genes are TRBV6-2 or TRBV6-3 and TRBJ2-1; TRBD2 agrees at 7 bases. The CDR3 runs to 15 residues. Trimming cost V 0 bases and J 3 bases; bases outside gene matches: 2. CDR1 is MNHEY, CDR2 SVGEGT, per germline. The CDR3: CASSYSGGSYNEQFF. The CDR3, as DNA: TGTGCCAGCAGTTACTCTGGCGGGAGCTACAATGAGCAGTTCTTC.

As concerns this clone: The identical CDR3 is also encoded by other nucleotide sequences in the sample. The CDR3 loop is CSAGTDSYEQYF. Here the CDR3 DNA reads TGCAGCGCTGGTACAGATTCCTACGAGCAGTACTTC. This rearrangement joins TRBV29-1 to TRBJ2-7; unclear D gene. V was cut by 7 bases and J by 1 base, with 11 bases left in between. Per the germline V gene, CDR1 is SQVTM and CDR2 is ANQGSEA. The CDR3 is made up of 12 amino acids.

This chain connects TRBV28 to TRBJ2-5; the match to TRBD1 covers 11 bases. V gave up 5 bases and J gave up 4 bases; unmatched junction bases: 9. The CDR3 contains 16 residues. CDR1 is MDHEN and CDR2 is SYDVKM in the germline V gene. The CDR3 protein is CASSLGQGARRETQYF. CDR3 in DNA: TGTGCCAGCAGTCTAGGACAGGGGGCTAGGCGAGAGACCCAGTACTTC.

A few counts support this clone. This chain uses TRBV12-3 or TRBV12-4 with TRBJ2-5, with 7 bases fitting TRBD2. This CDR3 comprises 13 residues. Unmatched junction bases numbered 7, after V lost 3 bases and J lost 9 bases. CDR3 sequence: CASSLEGGGAQYF. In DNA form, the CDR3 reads TGTGCCAGCAGTTTGGAAGGTGGGGGGGCCCAGTACTTC.

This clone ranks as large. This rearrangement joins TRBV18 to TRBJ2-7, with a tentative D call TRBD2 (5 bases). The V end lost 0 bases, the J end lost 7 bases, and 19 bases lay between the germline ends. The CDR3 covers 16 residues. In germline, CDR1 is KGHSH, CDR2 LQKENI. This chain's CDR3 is CASSPPEALSMGEQYF. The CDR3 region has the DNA TGTGCCAGCTCACCACCGGAGGCACTCTCTATGGGGGAGCAGTACTTC.

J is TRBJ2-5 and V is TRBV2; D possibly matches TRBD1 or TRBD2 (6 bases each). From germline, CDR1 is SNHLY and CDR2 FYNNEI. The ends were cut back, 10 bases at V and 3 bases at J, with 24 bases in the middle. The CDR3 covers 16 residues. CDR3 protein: CAIERGTDRTKETQYF. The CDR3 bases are TGTGCCATCGAGAGAGGTACAGACAGGACTAAAGAGACCCAGTACTTC.

Here the CDR3 reads CATSRRGYTDTQYF. DNA for the CDR3: TGTGCCACCAGTCGGCGGGGTTACACAGATACGCAGTATTTT. J is TRBJ2-3 and V is TRBV24-1; maybe TRBD2 (6 bases). The CDR3 spans 14 residues. V was shortened by 6 bases and J by 2 bases, with 11 bases between the two germline ends. CDR1 is KGHDR and CDR2 is SFDVKD in the germline V gene.

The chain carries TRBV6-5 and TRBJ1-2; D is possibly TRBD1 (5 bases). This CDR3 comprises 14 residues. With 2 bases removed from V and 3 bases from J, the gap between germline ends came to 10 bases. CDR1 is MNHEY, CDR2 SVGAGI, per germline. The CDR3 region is CASSYAARDYGYTF. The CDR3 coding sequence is TGTGCCAGCAGTTACGCCGCCAGGGACTATGGCTACACCTTC.

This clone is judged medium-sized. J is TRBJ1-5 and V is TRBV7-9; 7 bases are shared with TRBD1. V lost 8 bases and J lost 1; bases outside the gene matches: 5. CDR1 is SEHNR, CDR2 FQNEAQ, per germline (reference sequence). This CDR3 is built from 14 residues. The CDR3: CASGGDRSNQPQHF. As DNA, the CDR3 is TGTGCCAGCGGGGGGGACAGAAGCAATCAGCCCCAGCATTTT.

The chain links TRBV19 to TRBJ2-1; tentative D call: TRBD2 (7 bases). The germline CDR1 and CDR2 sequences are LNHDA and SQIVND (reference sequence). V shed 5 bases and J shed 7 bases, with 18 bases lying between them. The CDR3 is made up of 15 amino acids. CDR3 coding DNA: TGTGCCAGTAGTTTGGAGGGGGGGGTTGGTAATGAGCAGTTCTTC. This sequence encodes CASSLEGGVGNEQFF.

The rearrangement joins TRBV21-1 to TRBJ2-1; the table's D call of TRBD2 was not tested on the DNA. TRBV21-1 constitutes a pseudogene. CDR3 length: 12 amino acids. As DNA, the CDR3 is TGTGCCAGCAGCCACCTCGAGCCTATGCAGTTCTTC. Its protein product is CASSHLEPMQFF.

CDR3 in amino acids: CASRTTSAYNEQFF. The CDR3 DNA is TGTGCCAGCAGAACTACTAGCGCCTACAATGAGCAGTTCTTC. The chain combines TRBV27 with TRBJ2-1, with 7 positions matching TRBD2. The CDR3 is 14 amino acids. The V and J ends lost 6 bases and 2 bases, in that order; junction bases with no gene match: 4. Germline V gene sequence: CDR1 MNHEY, CDR2 SMNVEV (reference sequence).

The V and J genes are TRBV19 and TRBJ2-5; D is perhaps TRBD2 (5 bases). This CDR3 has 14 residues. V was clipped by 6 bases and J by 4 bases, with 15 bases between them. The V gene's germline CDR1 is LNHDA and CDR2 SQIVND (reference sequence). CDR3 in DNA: TGTGCCAGTAGCACAATAGTGGGGAGAGAGACCCAGTACTTC. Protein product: CASSTIVGRETQYF.

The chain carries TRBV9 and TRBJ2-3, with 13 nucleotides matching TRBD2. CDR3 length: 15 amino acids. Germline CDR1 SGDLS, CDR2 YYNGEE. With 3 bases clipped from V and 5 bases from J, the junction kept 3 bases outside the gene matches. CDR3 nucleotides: TGTGCCAGCAGCGAGGGGACTAGCGGGATAGATACGCAGTATTTT. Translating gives CASSEGTSGIDTQYF.

The CDR3 DNA follows: TGTGCCAGCAGCAATGGGTGGGTTCAGCCCCAGCATTTT. Protein sequence: CASSNGWVQPQHF. The V call is TRBV3-1 (or the pseudogene TRBV3-2), the J call TRBJ1-5; D is unresolved. Trimming stripped 5 bases from V and 6 bases from J, with 11 bases between. This CDR3 is 13 amino acids long. Germline CDR1 is LGHDT and CDR2 is YNNKEL (reference sequence).

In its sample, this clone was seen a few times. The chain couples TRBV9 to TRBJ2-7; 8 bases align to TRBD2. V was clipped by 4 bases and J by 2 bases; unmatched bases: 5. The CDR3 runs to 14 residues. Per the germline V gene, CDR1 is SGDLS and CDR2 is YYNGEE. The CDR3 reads CASSPGAGAYEQYF. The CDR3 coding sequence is TGTGCCAGCAGCCCTGGAGCGGGGGCCTACGAGCAGTACTTC.

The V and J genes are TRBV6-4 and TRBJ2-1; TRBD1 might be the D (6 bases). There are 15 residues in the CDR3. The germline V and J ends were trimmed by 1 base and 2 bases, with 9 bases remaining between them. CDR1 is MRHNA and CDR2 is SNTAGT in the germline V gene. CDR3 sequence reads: CASSDLGGTYNEQFF. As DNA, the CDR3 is TGTGCCAGCAGTGACTTAGGGGGTACCTACAATGAGCAGTTCTTC.

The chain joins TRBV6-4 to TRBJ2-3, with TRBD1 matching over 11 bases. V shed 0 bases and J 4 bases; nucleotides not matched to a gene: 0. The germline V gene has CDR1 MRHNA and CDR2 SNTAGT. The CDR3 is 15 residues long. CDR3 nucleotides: TGTGCCAGCAGTGACTCGGGACAGGGGGCAGATACGCAGTATTTT. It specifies CASSDSGQGADTQYF.

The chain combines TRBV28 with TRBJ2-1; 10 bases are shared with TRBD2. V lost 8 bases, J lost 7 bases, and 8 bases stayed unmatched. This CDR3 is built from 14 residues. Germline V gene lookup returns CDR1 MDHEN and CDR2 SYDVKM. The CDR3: CASRSGRGGNEQFF. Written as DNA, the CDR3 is TGTGCCAGCCGAAGCGGGAGGGGAGGGAATGAGCAGTTCTTC.

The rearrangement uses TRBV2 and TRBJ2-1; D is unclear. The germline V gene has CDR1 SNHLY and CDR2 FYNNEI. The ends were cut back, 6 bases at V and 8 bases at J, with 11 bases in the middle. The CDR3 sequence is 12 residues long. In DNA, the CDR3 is TGTGCCAGCAGAATTACCTGGGATGAGCAGTTCTTC. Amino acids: CASRITWDEQFF.

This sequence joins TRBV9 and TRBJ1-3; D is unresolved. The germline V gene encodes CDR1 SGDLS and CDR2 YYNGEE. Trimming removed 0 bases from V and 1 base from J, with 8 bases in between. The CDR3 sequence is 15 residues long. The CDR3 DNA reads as TGTGCCAGCAGCGTAGACTCGCTTTCTGGAAACACCATATATTTT. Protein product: CASSVDSLSGNTIYF.